The 18 T cell receptor beta chains listed next were all sequenced from one sample in a study of blood T cells in healthy people across ages. Primed by a sample-barcoded 5' primer and a J-beta primer mix, a second PCR proceeded for about 7 to 11 cycles. TCRdb independently ran MiXCR on the 5' RACE reads; one entry per CDR3 protein. The table lists about 1 million distinct CDR3 sequences, 20% to 25% of them singletons. These data were likewise used in another study, on T cells of mothers and their children.

Sequenced: blood. Receptors were obtained from a girl aged 2-10 years in good health.

CDR3 loop: CASSLGPGAANYGYTF. CDR3 DNA: TGTGCCAGCAGTTTGGGCCCAGGGGCAGCTAACTATGGCTACACCTTC. The chain employs TRBV12-3 or TRBV12-4 and TRBJ1-2; weak D call: TRBD1 (6 bases). The CDR3 totals 16 residues. The germline V and J ends were trimmed by 3 bases and 0 bases, with 14 bases remaining between them.

The CDR3 bases are TGTGCCAGCAGCCCAGAGGGACAGGGACCTAATGAAAAACTGTTTTTT. Translation: CASSPEGQGPNEKLFF. This rearrangement joins TRBV11-2 to TRBJ1-4, with 9 bases that match TRBD1. The germline V gene has CDR1 SGHAT and CDR2 FQNNGV. The CDR3 spans 16 residues. V lost 5 bases and J lost 3; bases outside the gene matches: 7.

The table lists this clonotype with a few counts. This chain uses TRBV7-9 with TRBJ2-5; D unclear. The assigned J gene may be wrong: the sequence end matches TRBJ2-7 better. CDR1 is SEHNR, CDR2 FQNEAQ, per germline (reference sequence). CDR3 length equals 15 residues. The CDR3 loop reads CASIDTLTPAYEQYF. DNA for the CDR3: TGTGCCAGCATTGACACCCTAACCCCCGCCTACGAGCAGTACTTC.

The rearrangement links TRBV7-9 to TRBJ1-1, with D perhaps matching TRBD1 (5 bases). V gave up 10 bases and J gave up 1 base, with 13 bases separating them. The germline CDR1 and CDR2 sequences are SEHNR and FQNEAQ (reference sequence). The CDR3 is made up of 13 amino acids. CDR3 nucleotides: TGTGCCACAAACGATAGGGGGAACACTGAAGCTTTCTTT. This gives the protein CATNDRGNTEAFF.

This clonotype was seen only a few times. This chain joins TRBV20-1 and TRBJ2-4; TRBD1 is a possible D gene (6 bases). Germline values: CDR1 DFQATT, CDR2 SNEGSKA (reference sequence). There are 16 residues in the CDR3. V lost 3 bases and J lost 1, with 16 bases in between. The CDR3: CSARDRDTLAKNIQYF. The CDR3 DNA follows: TGCAGTGCTAGGGACCGGGACACCCTGGCCAAAAACATTCAGTACTTC.

This clonotype came up a few times. V is TRBV7-8 and J is TRBJ2-3; 10 bases line up with TRBD2. The germline V gene has CDR1 SGHVS and CDR2 FQNEAQ. Trimming removed 4 bases from V and 8 bases from J; junction bases left unmatched: 3. The CDR3 is 13 residues long. CDR3 sequence: CASSSLAGVTQYF. In DNA form, the CDR3 reads TGTGCCAGCAGCTCTCTAGCGGGGGTTACGCAGTATTTT. The full variable domain, in which reference TRBV7-8 and TRBJ2-3 provide the parts outside the CDR3, is GAGVSQSPRYKVAKRGQDVALRCDPISGHVSLFWYQQALGQGPEFLTYFQNEAQLDKSGLPSDRFFAERPEGSVSTLKIQRTQQEDSAVYLCASSSLAGVTQYFGPGTRLTVL.

This clonotype appeared a few times. This chain links TRBV29-1 with TRBJ2-7, with D maybe TRBD1 (5 bases). V lost 7 bases and J 0 bases, leaving 10 bases between the germline ends. This CDR3 spans 12 amino acids. Germline CDR1 and CDR2: SQVTM and ANQGSEA. Written as DNA, the CDR3 is TGCAGCGCCCAAGACAGCTCCTACGAGCAGTACTTC. Protein: CSAQDSSYEQYF.

This clonotype was observed a handful of times. This chain links TRBV28 with TRBJ2-5; D is unresolved. The end of the DNA aligns better with TRBJ2-7, so the J call may be wrong. Germline loops: CDR1 MDHEN, CDR2 SYDVKM. This CDR3 contains 15 residues. Here the CDR3 reads CASSQPGLTPYEQYF. The CDR3 DNA reads as TGTGCCAGCAGTCAACCGGGTCTCACCCCCTACGAGCAGTACTTC.

In DNA form, the CDR3 reads TGTGCCAGCAGTCCCTATGTCTCGTTCGAGCAGTACTTC. Protein sequence: CASSPYVSFEQYF. The V gene is TRBV27, the J gene TRBJ2-7, with no clear D. Germline loops: CDR1 MNHEY, CDR2 SMNVEV (reference sequence). V shed 5 bases and J shed 6 bases, with 14 bases lying between them. The length of the CDR3 is 13 residues.

The CDR3 DNA reads as TGTGCCACCAGCACCAAACTCGTGAACACTGAAGCTTTCTTT. Translation: CATSTKLVNTEAFF. The V call is TRBV15, the J call TRBJ1-1; D remains ambiguous. V lost 4 bases to trimming and J lost 0 bases, with 9 bases between them. CDR1 LNHNV and CDR2 YYDKDF come from the germline V gene (reference sequence). The CDR3 has 14 amino acids.

The rearrangement links TRBV7-9 to TRBJ1-1; the match to TRBD1 covers 9 bases. This CDR3 is 15 amino acids long. Germline assignment: CDR1 SEHNR and CDR2 FQNEAQ (reference sequence). J gave up 4 bases and V 4 bases, and 7 bases lay outside the gene matches. CDR3 nucleotide sequence: TGTGCCAGCAGCTCCCAGACAGGGGGTGCCACTGAAGCTTTCTTT. Residues: CASSSQTGGATEAFF.

The chain uses TRBV12-3 or TRBV12-4 and TRBJ2-1; unclear D gene. The CDR3 has 13 amino acids. V gave up 4 bases and J gave up 6 bases, with 10 bases separating them. The DNA for the CDR3 is TGTGCCAGCAGTTCAGCGCTGGGCAATGAGCAGTTCTTC. Its protein product is CASSSALGNEQFF.

The chain links TRBV7-2 to TRBJ2-5; D could derive from TRBD1 or TRBD2 (5 bases each). The DNA end is a closer match to TRBJ2-1, so the J assignment may be wrong. Germline lookup yields CDR1 SGHTA and CDR2 FQGNSA. CDR3 length equals 15 residues. The CDR3 spells CASRMGPYYINEQFF. CDR3 nucleotide sequence: TGTGCCAGCAGAATGGGACCGTATTATATCAATGAGCAGTTCTTC.

This clonotype was detected a few times. The rearrangement links TRBV4-3 to TRBJ1-2; no definite D call. Germline-derived CDR1 and CDR2 are LGHNA and YSLEER. CDR3 size: 14 residues. Trimming shortened V by 1 base and J by 1 base, and 7 bases separated the two germline ends. The CDR3 sequence is CASSQVGSNYGYTF. The CDR3 region has the DNA TGCGCCAGCAGCCAAGTGGGGAGTAACTATGGCTACACCTTC.

The chain links TRBV4-1 to TRBJ2-5, with unresolved D. The DNA matches TRBJ2-7 better at its end, which makes the J call doubtful. CDR1 and CDR2 from the germline V gene are MGHRA and YSYEKL. The CDR3 has 13 residues. DNA of the CDR3: TGCGCCAGCAGCCAAGTCCTCCTCTACGAGCAGTACTTC. It specifies CASSQVLLYEQYF.

A few counts support this clonotype. The chain carries TRBV6-2 or TRBV6-3 and TRBJ2-6; no clear D gene. CDR1 is MNHEY and CDR2 is SVGEGT in the germline V gene. The CDR3 runs to 16 residues. V was trimmed by 4 bases and J by 0 bases, leaving 10 bases between them. Here the CDR3 reads CASSSPIFSGANVLTF. The DNA for the CDR3 is TGTGCCAGCAGTTCCCCAATCTTCTCTGGGGCCAACGTCCTGACTTTC.

J is TRBJ2-1 and V is TRBV5-1, with D possibly being TRBD2 (6 bases). Trimming took off 0 bases at V and 8 bases at J, with 15 bases between the two ends. CDR1 and CDR2 from the germline V gene are SGHRS and YFSETQ. This CDR3 has 15 residues. The CDR3, as DNA: TGCGCCAGCAGCTTGGAGGGACTGGCAGGATATGAGCAGTTCTTC. As protein: CASSLEGLAGYEQFF.

This clonotype was seen a handful of times. The J gene is TRBJ2-7, the V gene TRBV4-1; no clear D gene. The CDR3 runs 13 residues. The germline CDR1 and CDR2 sequences are MGHRA and YSYEKL. Deletions cut 2 bases from V and 4 bases from J, with 9 bases between. The CDR3 bases are TGCGCCAGCAGCCAAAACTCCCTTTACGAGCAGTACTTC. This translates into CASSQNSLYEQYF.